Given below is one TCR beta chain in context. This record comes from a study of shared clonotypes between healthy human individuals. Data came from immunoSEQ multiplex PCR; TCRdb stores just in-frame clones and leaves some out. The sample has about 2.2 million clones, 80% to 95% seen once. The CDR3 sequence is 16 residues long. The J segment lost 0 bases and the V segment lost 5 bases, leaving 10 bases of the junction unmatched. Germline-derived CDR1 and CDR2 are KGHSY and FQNENV. The naive CD8 subset, CD45RO-negative cells positively selected for CCR7, excluded terminally differentiated effector memory CD45RA+ cells.

The TCR sequence derives from a man in his late teens or twenties in good health. Some clones in this sample may be carry-over from other donors' samples. The material sequenced was naive CD8+ T cells from PBMCs. V and J are TRBV16 and TRBJ2-7, with TRBD2 matching 7 bases. CDR3 region: CASSTLPGGSSYEQYF. CDR3 DNA sequence: TGTGCCAGCAGCACACTCCCTGGCGGGAGCTCCTACGAGCAGTACTTC. Full variable domain (remainder filled in from reference TRBV16 and TRBJ2-7): GEEVAQTPKHLVRGEGQKAKLYCAPIKGHSYVFWYQQVLKNEFKFLISFQNENVFDETGMPKERFSAKCLPNSPCSLEIQATKLEDSAVYFCASSTLPGGSSYEQYFGPGTRLTVT.